This TCR beta chain was found in a study of blood T cell repertoires in COVID-19. The CDR3 totals 13 residues. CDR1 and CDR2 from the germline V gene are SGHDT and YYEEEE. Trimming cost V 5 bases and J 5 bases, with 13 bases left between them. Some clones are missing from TCRdb's copy, which holds only in-frame ones; the method was immunoSEQ multiplex PCR. The sample consists of 300,000 to 350,000 clones, 85% to 90% of them appearing once. The sequence derives from a woman aged 30 to 39 with COVID-19, enrolled during active disease. This chain links TRBV5-6 with TRBJ1-2; unclear D gene. Sequencing input: peripheral blood. CDR3 in amino acids: CASSQRPRYGYTF. The CDR3 nucleotides read TGTGCCAGCAGTCAACGCCCCCGGTATGGCTACACCTTC.